Presented here are 13 T cell receptor beta chains from one specimen sequenced in a study of glioma-infiltrating T cells after dendritic cell vaccination. Time point specified: after dendritic cell vaccination, including at tumor progression/relapse. Assay used: immunoSEQ multiplex PCR; TCRdb lists only in-frame clones, some missing. The sample yields 90,000 to 95,000 clones, roughly 77% seen once. Sequencing was performed on blood, taken after dendritic cell vaccination. Receptors originate from a human donor with glioblastoma.

This chain connects TRBV14 to TRBJ1-2; TRBD1 matches 7 bases. The V segment lost 2 bases and the J segment 4 bases; nucleotides outside the gene matches: 7. In germline, CDR1 is SGHDN, CDR2 FVKESK. The CDR3 covers 15 residues. Here the CDR3 DNA reads TGTGCCAGCAGCCAATCCATACAGGGGACCTATGGCTACACCTTC. It is translated as CASSQSIQGTYGYTF.

This clone occurred once. The chain joins TRBV9 to TRBJ1-5; D is ambiguous. Germline V gene sequence: CDR1 SGDLS, CDR2 YYNGEE. V was shortened by 0 bases and J by 4 bases, with 8 bases between the two germline ends. CDR3 length equals 14 residues. CDR3 bases: TGTGCCAGCAGCGTAGACGGGAGTAATCAGCCCCAGCATTTT. Amino acids: CASSVDGSNQPQHF.

The chain links TRBV7-6 to TRBJ2-7; D perhaps matches TRBD1 (6 bases). Germline assignment: CDR1 SGHVS and CDR2 FNYEAQ. Between the trimmed V and J ends, which lost 5 bases and 3 bases, there was a span of 17 bases. The CDR3 loop spans 15 amino acids. For the CDR3, the DNA is TGTGCCAGCAGCCACCCAGGGGTAACCTACTACGAGCAGTACTTC. Its protein product is CASSHPGVTYYEQYF.

The rearrangement joins TRBV27 to TRBJ2-7; 10 nucleotides agree with TRBD2. Per the germline V gene, CDR1 is MNHEY and CDR2 is SMNVEV (reference sequence). This CDR3 has 16 amino acids. V dropped 4 bases and J dropped 0; count of bases not matched to a gene: 6. DNA of the CDR3: TGTGCCAGCAGTTCCTCACTAGCGGGACTCTCCTACGAGCAGTACTTC. It specifies CASSSSLAGLSYEQYF.

J is TRBJ1-2 and V is TRBV11-2; 8 bases align to TRBD1. The CDR3 runs 13 residues. The germline V gene has CDR1 SGHAT and CDR2 FQNNGV. The ends lost 5 bases at V and 7 bases at J; junction bases unmatched: 6. The CDR3 DNA reads as TGTGCCAGCAGCCCCGACAGGGGTAGTGGCTACACCTTC. Protein product: CASSPDRGSGYTF.

This clone appeared once. The rearrangement uses TRBV2 and TRBJ1-5; perhaps TRBD1 as D (6 bases). Germline CDR1 is SNHLY and CDR2 is FYNNEI. V was trimmed by 6 bases and J by 5 bases, leaving 11 bases between them. CDR3 size: 13 residues. The CDR3 DNA follows: TGTGCCAGCAGCTACAGGGCCCATCAGCCCCAGCATTTT. Amino acids: CASSYRAHQPQHF.

The CDR3 protein is CASSSDRGPYEQYV. Written as DNA, the CDR3 is TGTGCCAGCAGCTCGGACAGGGGGCCCTACGAGCAGTACGTC. The V call is TRBV11-2, the J call TRBJ2-7, with 11 bases fitting TRBD1. The trim removed 4 bases at V and 2 bases at J, leaving 1 base unmatched. Germline CDR1 is SGHAT and CDR2 is FQNNGV. The CDR3 consists of 14 residues.

This chain links TRBV27 with TRBJ1-1; 8 bases agree with TRBD1. CDR3 length: 15 residues. After removal of 6 bases from V and 3 bases from J, the junction contained 9 bases not matched to a gene. In germline, CDR1 is MNHEY, CDR2 SMNVEV (reference sequence). The CDR3 bases are TGTGCCAGCAGCCCACTAAACAGGGGGGACACTGAAGCTTTCTTT. Translation gives CASSPLNRGDTEAFF.

The chain employs TRBV1 and TRBJ2-7; no DNA check was done on the table's D call, TRBD2. TRBV1 is termed a pseudogene. This CDR3 is built from 15 residues. CDR3 nucleotides: TGCACCAGCAGCCAAGTAGTGCGGGACCCCTACGAGCAGTACGTC. Translating gives CTSSQVVRDPYEQYV.

The chain employs TRBV19 and TRBJ1-5; 10 bases fit TRBD1. The J segment lost 2 bases and the V segment lost 10 bases, leaving 11 bases of the junction unmatched. The CDR3 is made up of 16 amino acids. CDR1 is LNHDA, CDR2 SQIVND, per germline (reference sequence). This CDR3 is CATYSSGTGGNQPQHF. The CDR3 coding sequence is TGTGCCACCTACTCCTCCGGGACAGGGGGCAATCAGCCCCAGCATTTT. The variable domain in full, completed from reference TRBV19 and TRBJ1-5, reads DGGITQSPKYLFRKEGQNVTLSCEQNLNHDAMYWYRQDPGQGLRLIYYSQIVNDFQKGDIAEGYSVSREKKESFPLTVTSAQKNPTAFYLCATYSSGTGGNQPQHFGDGTRLSIL.

The rearrangement links TRBV30 to TRBJ1-2; 10 positions agree with TRBD1. CDR3 size: 15 residues. After removal of 3 bases from V and 6 bases from J, the junction contained 10 bases not matched to a gene. Germline CDR1 reads GTSNPN; CDR2 reads SVGIG (reference sequence). The CDR3 DNA is TGTGCCTGGAGGGGAGGGACAGGGGCTGGGAATGGCTACACCTTC. Residues: CAWRGGTGAGNGYTF.

This chain joins TRBV21-1 and TRBJ2-7; TRBD1 is the table's D call, not checked against the DNA. TRBV21-1 counts as a pseudogene. This CDR3 region has 15 residues. CDR3 amino acids: CDPRGIQYQNYEQYV. The DNA of the CDR3 is TGTGACCCGAGGGGGATCCAATACCAAAATTACGAGCAGTACGTC.

The rearrangement links TRBV7-2 to TRBJ1-6; the match to TRBD1 covers 10 bases. CDR3 size: 16 residues. The trim removed 3 bases at V and 4 bases at J, leaving 3 bases unmatched. Germline CDR1 SGHTA, CDR2 FQGNSA. CDR3 residues: CASSFRTGGYNSPLHF. The CDR3 nucleotides are TGTGCCAGCAGCTTCAGGACAGGGGGTTATAATTCACCCCTCCACTTT. Variable domain in full (rest from reference TRBV7-2 and TRBJ1-6): GAGVSQSPSNKVTEKGKDVELRCDPISGHTALYWYRQSLGQGLEFLIYFQGNSAPDKSGLPSDRFSAERTGGSVSTLTIQRTQQEDSAVYLCASSFRTGGYNSPLHFGNGTRLTVT.